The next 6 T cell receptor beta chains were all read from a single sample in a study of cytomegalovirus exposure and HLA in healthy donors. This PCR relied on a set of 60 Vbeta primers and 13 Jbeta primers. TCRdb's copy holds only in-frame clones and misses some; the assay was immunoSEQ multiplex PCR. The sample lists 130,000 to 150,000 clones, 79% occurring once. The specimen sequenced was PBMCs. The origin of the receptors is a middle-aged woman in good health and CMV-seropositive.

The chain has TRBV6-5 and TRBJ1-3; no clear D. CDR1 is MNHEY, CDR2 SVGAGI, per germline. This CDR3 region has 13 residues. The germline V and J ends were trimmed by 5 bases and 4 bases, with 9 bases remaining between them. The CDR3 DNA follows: TGTGCCAGCAGTCCAGTGTCCGGAAACACCATATATTTT. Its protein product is CASSPVSGNTIYF.

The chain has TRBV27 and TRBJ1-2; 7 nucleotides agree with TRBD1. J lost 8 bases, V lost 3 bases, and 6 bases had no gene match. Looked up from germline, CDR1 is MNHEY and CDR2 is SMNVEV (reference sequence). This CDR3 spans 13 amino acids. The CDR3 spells CASSFSGGDGYTF. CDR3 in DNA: TGTGCCAGCAGTTTTTCAGGGGGAGACGGCTACACCTTC.

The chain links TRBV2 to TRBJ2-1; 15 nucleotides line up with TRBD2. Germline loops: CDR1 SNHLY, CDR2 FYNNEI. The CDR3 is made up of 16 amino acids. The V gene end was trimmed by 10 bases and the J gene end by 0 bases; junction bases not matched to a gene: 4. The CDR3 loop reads CATGTSGGTSYNEQFF. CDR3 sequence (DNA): TGTGCCACAGGGACTAGCGGGGGGACCTCCTACAATGAGCAGTTCTTC.

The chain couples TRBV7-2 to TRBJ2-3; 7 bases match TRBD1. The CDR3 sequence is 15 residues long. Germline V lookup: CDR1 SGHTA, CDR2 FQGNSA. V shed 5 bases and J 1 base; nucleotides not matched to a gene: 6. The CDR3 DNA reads TGTGCCAGCAGCATCCCCGGGACAGGCACAGATACGCAGTATTTT. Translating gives CASSIPGTGTDTQYF. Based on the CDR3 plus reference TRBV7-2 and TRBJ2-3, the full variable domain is GAGVSQSPSNKVTEKGKDVELRCDPISGHTALYWYRQSLGQGLEFLIYFQGNSAPDKSGLPSDRFSAERTGGSVSTLTIQRTQQEDSAVYLCASSIPGTGTDTQYFGPGTRLTVL.

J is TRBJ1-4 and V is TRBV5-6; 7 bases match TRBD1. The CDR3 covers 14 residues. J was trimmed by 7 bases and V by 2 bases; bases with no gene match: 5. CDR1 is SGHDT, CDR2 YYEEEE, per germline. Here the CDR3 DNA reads TGTGCCAGCAGCTTAGCAGGGGGTAGTGAAAAACTGTTTTTT. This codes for CASSLAGGSEKLFF.

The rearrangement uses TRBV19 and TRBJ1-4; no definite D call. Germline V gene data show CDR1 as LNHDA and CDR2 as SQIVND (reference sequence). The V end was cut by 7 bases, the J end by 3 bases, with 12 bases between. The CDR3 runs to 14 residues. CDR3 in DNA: TGTGCCAGTATGGACTTCGGGGCTAATGAAAAACTGTTTTTT. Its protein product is CASMDFGANEKLFF.